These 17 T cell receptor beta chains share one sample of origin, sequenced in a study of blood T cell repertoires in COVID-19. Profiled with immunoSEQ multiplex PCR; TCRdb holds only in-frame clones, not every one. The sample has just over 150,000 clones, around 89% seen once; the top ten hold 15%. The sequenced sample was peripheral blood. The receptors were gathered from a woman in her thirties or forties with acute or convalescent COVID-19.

The CDR3 loop is CASSSASDEQFF. The DNA of the CDR3 is TGTGCCAGCAGCTCCGCTAGCGATGAGCAGTTCTTC. This chain connects TRBV7-9 to TRBJ2-1; D might be TRBD2 (6 bases). V was pared by 4 bases and J by 8 bases, with 9 bases between. Germline CDR1 reads SEHNR; CDR2 reads FQNEAQ (reference sequence). This CDR3 has 12 residues. The complete variable domain, with remaining parts taken from reference TRBV7-9 and TRBJ2-1, reads DTGVSQNPRHKITKRGQNVTFRCDPISEHNRLYWYRQTLGQGPEFLTYFQNEAQLEKSRLLSDRFSAERPKGSFSTLEIQRTEQGDSAMYLCASSSASDEQFFGPGTRLTVL.

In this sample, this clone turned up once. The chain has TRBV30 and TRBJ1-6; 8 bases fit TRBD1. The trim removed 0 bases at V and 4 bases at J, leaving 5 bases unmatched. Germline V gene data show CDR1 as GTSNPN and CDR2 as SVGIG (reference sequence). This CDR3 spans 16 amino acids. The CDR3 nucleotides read TGTGCCTGGAGTGTACAGGGGGTTCCTTATAATTCACCCCTCCACTTT. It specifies CAWSVQGVPYNSPLHF.

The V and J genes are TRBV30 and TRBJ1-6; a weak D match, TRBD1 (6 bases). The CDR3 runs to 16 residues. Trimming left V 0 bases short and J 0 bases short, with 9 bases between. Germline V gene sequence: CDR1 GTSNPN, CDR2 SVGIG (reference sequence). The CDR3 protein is CAWSVEQGSYNSPLHF. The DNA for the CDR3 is TGTGCCTGGAGTGTTGAACAGGGCTCCTATAATTCACCCCTCCACTTT.

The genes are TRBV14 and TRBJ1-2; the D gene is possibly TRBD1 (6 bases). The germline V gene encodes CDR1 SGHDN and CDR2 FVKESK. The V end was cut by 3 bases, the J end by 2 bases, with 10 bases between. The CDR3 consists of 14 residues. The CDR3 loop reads CASSHRGLNYGYTF. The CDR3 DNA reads TGTGCCAGCAGCCACAGGGGATTGAACTATGGCTACACCTTC. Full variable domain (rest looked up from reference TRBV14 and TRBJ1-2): EAGVTQFPSHSVIEKGQTVTLRCDPISGHDNLYWYRRVMGKEIKFLLHFVKESKQDESGMPNNRFLAERTGGTYSTLKVQPAELEDSGVYFCASSHRGLNYGYTFGSGTRLTVV.

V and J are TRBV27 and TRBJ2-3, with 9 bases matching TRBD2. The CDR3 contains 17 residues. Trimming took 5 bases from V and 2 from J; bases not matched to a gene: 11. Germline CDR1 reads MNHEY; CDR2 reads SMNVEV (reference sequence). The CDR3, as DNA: TGTGCCAGCAGTCCCACCTCGACTAGCGGCACCACAGATACGCAGTATTTT. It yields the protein CASSPTSTSGTTDTQYF.

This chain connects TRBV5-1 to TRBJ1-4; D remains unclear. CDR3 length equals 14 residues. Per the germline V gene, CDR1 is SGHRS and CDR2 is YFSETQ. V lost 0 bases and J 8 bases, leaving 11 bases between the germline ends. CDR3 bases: TGCGCCAGCAGCTTGGGGACTACGCGGGAAAAACTGTTTTTT. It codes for CASSLGTTREKLFF.

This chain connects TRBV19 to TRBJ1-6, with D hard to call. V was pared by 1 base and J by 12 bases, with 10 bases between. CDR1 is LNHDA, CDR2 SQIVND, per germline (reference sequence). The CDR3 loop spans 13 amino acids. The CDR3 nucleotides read TGTGCCAGTAGTATAGCCTGGGCTCAACCCCTCCACTTT. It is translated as CASSIAWAQPLHF.

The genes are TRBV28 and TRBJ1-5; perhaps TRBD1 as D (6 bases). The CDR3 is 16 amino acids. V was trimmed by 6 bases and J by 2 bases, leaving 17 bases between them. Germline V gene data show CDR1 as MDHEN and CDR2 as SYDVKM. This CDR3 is CASSNRQVIGNQPQHF. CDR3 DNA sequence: TGTGCCAGCAGCAACCGACAGGTCATTGGCAATCAGCCCCAGCATTTT.

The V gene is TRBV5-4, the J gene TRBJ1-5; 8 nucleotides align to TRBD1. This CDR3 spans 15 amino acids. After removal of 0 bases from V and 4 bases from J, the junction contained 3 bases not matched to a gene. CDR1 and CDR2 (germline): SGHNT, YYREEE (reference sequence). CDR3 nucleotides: TGTGCCAGCAGCTTGGGGACAGGGACTAATCAGCCCCAGCATTTT. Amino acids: CASSLGTGTNQPQHF.

The CDR3 DNA reads as TGTGCCAGCAGGGTCCTAGCGGGAGGAACTGGGGAGCTGTTTTTT. Residues: CASRVLAGGTGELFF. J is TRBJ2-2 and V is TRBV21-1; no check of the table's D call, TRBD2, against the DNA was made. TRBV21-1 is given as a pseudogene. This CDR3 region has 15 residues.

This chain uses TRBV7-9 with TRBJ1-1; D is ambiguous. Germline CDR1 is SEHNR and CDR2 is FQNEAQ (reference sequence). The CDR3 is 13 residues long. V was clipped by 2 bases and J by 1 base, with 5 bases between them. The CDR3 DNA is TGTGCCAGCAGCTTACACGGGAACACTGAAGCTTTCTTT. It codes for CASSLHGNTEAFF.

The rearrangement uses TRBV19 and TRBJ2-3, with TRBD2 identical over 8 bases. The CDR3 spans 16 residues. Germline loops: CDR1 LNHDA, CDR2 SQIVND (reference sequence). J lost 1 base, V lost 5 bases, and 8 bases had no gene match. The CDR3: CASSAVSGARTDTQYF. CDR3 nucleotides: TGTGCCAGTAGTGCCGTTAGCGGGGCTCGCACAGATACGCAGTATTTT.

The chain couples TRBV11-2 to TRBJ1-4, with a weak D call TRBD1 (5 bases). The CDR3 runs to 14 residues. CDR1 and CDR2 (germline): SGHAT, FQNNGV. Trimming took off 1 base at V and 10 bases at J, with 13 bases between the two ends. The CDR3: CASSLGGGAGKLFF. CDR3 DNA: TGTGCCAGCAGCTTAGGTGGAGGGGCGGGAAAACTGTTTTTT. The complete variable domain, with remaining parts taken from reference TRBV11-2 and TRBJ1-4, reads EAGVAQSPRYKIIEKRQSVAFWCNPISGHATLYWYQQILGQGPKLLIQFQNNGVVDDSQLPKDRFSAERLKGVDSTLKIQPAKLEDSAVYLCASSLGGGAGKLFFGSGTQLSVL.

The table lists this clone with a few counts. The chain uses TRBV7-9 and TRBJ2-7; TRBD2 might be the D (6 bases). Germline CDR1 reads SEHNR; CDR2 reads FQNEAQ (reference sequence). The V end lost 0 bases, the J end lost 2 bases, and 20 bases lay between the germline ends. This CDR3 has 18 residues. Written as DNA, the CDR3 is TGTGCCAGCAGCTTAGCGGCTGGGACTGCTAAATCTACCTACGAGCAGTACTTC. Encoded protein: CASSLAAGTAKSTYEQYF.

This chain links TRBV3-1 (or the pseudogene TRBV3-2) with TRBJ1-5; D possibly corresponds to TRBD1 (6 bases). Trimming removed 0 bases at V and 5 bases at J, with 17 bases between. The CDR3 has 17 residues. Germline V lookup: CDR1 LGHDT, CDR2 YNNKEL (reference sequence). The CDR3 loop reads CASSQDPGQGRHQPQHF. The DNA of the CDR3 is TGTGCCAGCAGCCAAGACCCGGGGCAGGGGAGACATCAGCCCCAGCATTTT.

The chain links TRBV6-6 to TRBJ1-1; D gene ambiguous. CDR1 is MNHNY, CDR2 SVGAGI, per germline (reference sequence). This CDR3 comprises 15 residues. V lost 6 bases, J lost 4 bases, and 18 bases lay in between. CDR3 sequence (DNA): TGTGCCAGCAGCCCGAAACCAGTAGGGAGCACTGAAGCTTTCTTT. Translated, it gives CASSPKPVGSTEAFF.

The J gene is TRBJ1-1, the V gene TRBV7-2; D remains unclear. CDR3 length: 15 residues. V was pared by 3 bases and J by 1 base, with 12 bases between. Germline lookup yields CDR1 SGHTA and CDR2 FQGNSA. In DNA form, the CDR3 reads TGTGCCAGCAGCTTCTCCTGGCGACAGAACACTGAAGCTTTCTTT. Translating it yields CASSFSWRQNTEAFF.